This T cell receptor beta chain is drawn from a study of T cells in Graves' hyperthyroidism and ophthalmopathy. The V segment lost 4 bases and the J segment 7 bases; nucleotides outside the gene matches: 5. Germline values: CDR1 SQVTM, CDR2 ANQGSEA. The CDR3 is 12 amino acids. Regions amplified from RNA transcripts were the TCR beta CDR3 regions. RT-PCR in the first round (using the HTBI primer set) targeted the TCR CDR3. TCRdb re-called the multiplex PCR reads through MiXCR, storing one row per CDR3 protein. The repertoire includes fewer than 500,000 distinct CDR3 sequences, about 14% of them detected once, and 15% to 20% sits in the top ten. This clonotype was observed many times.

The receptor comes from a woman aged 30 to 39 with Graves' ophthalmopathy. This chain joins TRBV29-1 and TRBJ1-2; 8 nucleotides agree with TRBD1. The sample taken for sequencing was blood. The CDR3 bases are TGCAGCGTTGCCAGGGGGCTATCTGGCTACACCTTC. It is translated as CSVARGLSGYTF.